This TCR beta chain was captured by sequencing in a study of blood T cell repertoires in COVID-19. Study-wide context: Acute and convalescent COVID-19 samples came from the United States, Italy and Spain.

This clone was seen a single time. TCRdb's table, derived via immunoSEQ multiplex PCR, lists solely in-frame clones and lacks some. The sample consists of about 30,000 clones, 86% of them appearing once. CDR1 and CDR2 (germline): SGHVS, FQNEAQ. CDR3 length: 14 amino acids. The junction had 4 bases not matched to a gene; V was cut back by 5 bases and J by 1 base. The chain carries TRBV7-8 and TRBJ2-5; TRBD2 matches 7 bases. The TCR comes from a human donor with active COVID-19. The donor label of this sample is uncertain. The source material was peripheral blood. CDR3 region: CASSAGLLQETQYF. Here the CDR3 DNA reads TGTGCCAGCAGCGCGGGACTACTCCAAGAGACCCAGTACTTC.